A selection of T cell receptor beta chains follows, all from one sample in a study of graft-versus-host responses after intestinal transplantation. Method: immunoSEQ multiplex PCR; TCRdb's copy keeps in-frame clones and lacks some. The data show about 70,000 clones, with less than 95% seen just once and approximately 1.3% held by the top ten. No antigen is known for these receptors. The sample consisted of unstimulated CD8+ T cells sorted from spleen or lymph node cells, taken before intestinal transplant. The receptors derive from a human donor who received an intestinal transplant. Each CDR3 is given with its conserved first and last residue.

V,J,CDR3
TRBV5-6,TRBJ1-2,CASSLGGANYGYTF
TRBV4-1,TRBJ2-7,CASSPPVEQGKVEQYF
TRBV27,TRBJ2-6,CASSPVSPGTGVSGANVLTF
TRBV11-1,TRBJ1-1,CASSLSLTGATEAFF
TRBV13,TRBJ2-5,CASSVSGGKETQYF
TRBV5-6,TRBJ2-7,CASSLAGQGYEQYF
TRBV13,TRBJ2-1,CASSFQGGDEQFF
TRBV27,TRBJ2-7,CASRLQGAYEQYF
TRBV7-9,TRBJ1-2,CASSLEGQLYGYTF
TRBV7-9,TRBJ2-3,CASSSQTATDTQYF
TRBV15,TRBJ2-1,CATSRTGGNEQFF
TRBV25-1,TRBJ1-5,CASSDGHRGNQPQHF
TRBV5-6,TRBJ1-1,CASSLGDRVGNTEAFF
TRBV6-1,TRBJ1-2,CATRGDRGTYGYTF
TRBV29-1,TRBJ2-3,CSVDNVGGETDTQYF